This T cell receptor beta chain was documented in a study of blood T cell repertoires in COVID-19. For the study at large: Samples taken during acute and convalescent COVID-19 were collected in the United States, Italy and Spain.

This CDR3 region has 14 residues. In germline, CDR1 is SEHNR, CDR2 FQNEAQ (reference sequence). The ends lost 5 bases at V and 7 bases at J; junction bases unmatched: 5. The study drew participants aged about 18 to 89 years from 20 to 30 US areas. Participant reports of clinical history set cohort assignment. The repertoire was sequenced with immunoSEQ multiplex PCR; TCRdb's copy has only in-frame clones and lacks some. The sample shows under 300,000 clones, 88% of them seen only once. The V call is TRBV7-9, the J call TRBJ1-4, with 9 bases that match TRBD1. Sequencing was done on a sample of PBMCs or T cells enriched from blood (not recorded which). This sequence originates from a woman aged 60 to 75 in a cohort exposed to, infected with or recovered from COVID-19 (not recorded which). For the CDR3, the DNA is TGTGCCAGCAGCCCGGGACAGGGTCTTGAAAAACTGTTTTTT. Amino acid sequence: CASSPGQGLEKLFF.